This TCR beta chain was captured in a study of blood T cell repertoires in COVID-19 (dated by TCRdb to 2019 to 2021). About the investigation overall: The collaborator samples originated in the United States, Italy and Spain and spanned the acute and convalescent phases of COVID-19. Deeply sampled blood TCRbeta repertoires from subjects exposed to, actively infected with, or recovered from COVID-19 were included in the dataset. The repertoires were made available in a free public database intended to serve as a resource for research on the immune response to SARS-CoV-2. The prospective study material was composed of cDNA or gDNA derived from T cells, B-cell-depleted T cells, or PBMCs. Sample metadata almost always included a de-identified subject ID, COVID-19 status, age in years and sex. Samples were obtained from the ongoing ImmuneRACE study (first 160 participants) and from 1,254 subjects provided by 6 global collaborators. Where available, HLA class I and class II types were obtained from metadata supplied by the sample provider rather than from assay-based typing.

Participants in the prospective study were enrolled through a virtual design, were aged roughly 18 to 100 years, and lived in 20 to 30 United States geographic areas. Cohort assignment in the prospective study relied on participant-reported clinical history from a screening survey and a study questionnaire. ImmuneRACE Cohort 3 recovered participants were defined by two consecutive negative NP/OP PCR tests, healthcare professional clearance, or symptom resolution. Each participant in the prospective study had whole blood, serum and a nasopharyngeal or oropharyngeal swab collected by mobile phlebotomists. Over a roughly two-month period, participants in the prospective study had the option of providing additional blood draws and questionnaires. Before DNA extraction, prospective study blood samples were shipped either frozen or at room temperature. Counted from cysteine to phenylalanine, this CDR3 has 14 amino acids. Of all the DNA, just the CDR3 is kept, 42 bases in frame from base 1. For this chain, trimming is 5 bases at the V end and 6 bases at the J end, and the number of junction bases without a gene match is 8. CDR1 and CDR2, per the germline V gene, are SGHTA and FQGNSA.

The research as a whole found: The amount of clinical and demographic metadata varied by source and participant and was provided uncurated.

TCRbeta CDR3 regions were amplified from genomic DNA by means of the immunoSEQ Assay, a bias-controlled multiplex PCR. Concerning the study's data processing: The number of nucleated cells in each sample was estimated from the amplification of reference gene primers within the assay. To quantify the absolute abundance of each unique TCRbeta CDR3 rearrangement, sequence reads were collapsed and filtered. For each sample, productive Simpson clonality was calculated as the square root of Simpson's diversity index over productive rearrangements. The source is immuneACCESS, and TCRdb retained only in-frame sequences with V and J called. Part of the clones is not carried over; for the studies checked, unresolved V genes explain less than half of this, and the remainder is unexplained. The DNA gave D and trimming, while V, J and clone size come from that table. Counted in this sample were more than 350,000 clones; around nine tenths of them appeared once. The top ten clonotypes cover about 10% of the sample.

A word on this clone: Its antigen specificity is not known. No base-level quality is on record; no much larger clone is a single base apart.

Source material: PBMCs or T cells enriched from blood (not recorded which). The rearranged chain carries TRBV7-2 and TRBJ2-3, with 7 bases in between that match TRBD1. This TCR was recovered from a woman in her fifties or sixties who had recovered from COVID-19. The CDR3 here reads CASSLRTGRDTQYF. The bases read TGTGCCAGCAGCCTAAGGACAGGTCGTGATACGCAGTATTTT.